These 9 T cell receptor beta chains originate from one sample sequenced in a study of blood T cell repertoires in COVID-19. The assay was immunoSEQ multiplex PCR, and TCRdb's table has in-frame clones only and misses some. Among nearly 250,000 clones listed, 86% were seen once. The specimen was PBMCs or T cells enriched from blood (not recorded which). Receptor source: a woman aged 45-59 years who had recovered from COVID-19.

The genes are TRBV6-1 and TRBJ2-2; TRBD2 aligns across 8 bases. In germline, CDR1 is MNHNS, CDR2 SASEGT. With 6 bases clipped from V and 5 bases from J, the junction kept 2 bases outside the gene matches. The CDR3 is made up of 13 amino acids. The CDR3 sequence: CASRSGGTGELFF. CDR3 in DNA: TGTGCCAGCAGATCGGGGGGGACCGGGGAGCTGTTTTTT.

Written as DNA, the CDR3 is TGTGCCAGCAGTTCCGGAGTGTTTTACACTGAAGCTTTCTTT. Its translation is CASSSGVFYTEAFF. This sequence joins TRBV6-5 and TRBJ1-1; D gene uncertain. Germline V lookup: CDR1 MNHEY, CDR2 SVGAGI. V was pared by 4 bases and J by 3 bases, with 12 bases between. This CDR3 is 14 amino acids long.

The rearrangement joins TRBV16 to TRBJ1-2, with D perhaps matching TRBD1 (6 bases). V was clipped by 4 bases and J by 5 bases, with 20 bases between them. This CDR3 has 16 amino acids. In germline, CDR1 is KGHSY, CDR2 FQNENV. CDR3: CASSPVPGTLSYGYTF. Here the CDR3 DNA reads TGTGCCAGCAGCCCAGTTCCTGGGACACTGTCTTATGGCTACACCTTC.

The rearrangement uses TRBV19 and TRBJ1-5; D is ambiguous. This CDR3 contains 15 residues. Looked up from germline, CDR1 is LNHDA and CDR2 is SQIVND (reference sequence). Trimming removed 1 base from V and 0 bases from J, with 7 bases in between. As DNA, the CDR3 is TGTGCCAGTAGTATAGGAGGAGTTAGCAATCAGCCCCAGCATTTT. Amino acid sequence: CASSIGGVSNQPQHF.

The V call is TRBV19, the J call TRBJ1-5, with D perhaps TRBD1 (5 bases). Germline V gives CDR1 LNHDA, CDR2 SQIVND (reference sequence). Trimming took off 4 bases at V and 2 bases at J, with 18 bases between the two ends. The length of the CDR3 is 17 residues. The CDR3 region is CASSTGRAARGNQPQHF. CDR3 bases: TGTGCCAGTAGTACTGGCAGGGCGGCCCGGGGCAATCAGCCCCAGCATTTT.

The rearrangement uses TRBV5-1 and TRBJ2-3; TRBD2 aligns across 8 bases. Trimming at V came to 0 bases and at J to 5 bases, leaving 8 bases not matched to a gene. This CDR3 region has 16 residues. From germline, CDR1 is SGHRS and CDR2 YFSETQ. CDR3 DNA: TGCGCCAGCAGCTTGGGGAATAGCGGGGTGGGAGATACGCAGTATTTT. Encoded protein: CASSLGNSGVGDTQYF.

In this sample, this clone turned up once. The chain carries TRBV7-3 and TRBJ2-1, with 10 bases aligning to TRBD1. This CDR3 comprises 16 residues. The germline V gene encodes CDR1 SGHTA and CDR2 FQGTGA. Germline trimming cut 4 bases from V and 6 bases from J; bases unmatched to any gene: 9. The CDR3 DNA reads TGTGCCAGCAGCTCTTCCCCTCGGGACAGGGGCAATGAGCAGTTCTTC. This sequence encodes CASSSSPRDRGNEQFF.

The chain has TRBV24-1 and TRBJ2-2; unclear D gene. V dropped 0 bases and J dropped 6 bases, with 10 bases sitting between them. Germline V gives CDR1 KGHDR, CDR2 SFDVKD. The CDR3 covers 15 residues. CDR3 protein: CATSDLSSVSGELFF. The CDR3 DNA reads as TGTGCCACCAGTGATTTGTCGAGCGTCTCCGGGGAGCTGTTTTTT.

The chain is built from TRBV30 and TRBJ1-1; TRBD1 is a possible D gene (5 bases). Germline V gives CDR1 GTSNPN, CDR2 SVGIG (reference sequence). This CDR3 is built from 12 residues. CDR3 coding DNA: TGTGCGAGAAAGACAGCGAACACTGAAGCTTTCTTT. Its translation is CARKTANTEAFF.